A single sample is the source of the 21 T cell receptor beta chains below, sequenced in a study of identical twins. From the 5' RACE reads, TCRdb called clonotypes with MiXCR, one entry per CDR3 protein. This sample has about 340,000 distinct CDR3 sequences, with around an eighth found just once. Another study also made use of these data, one on yellow fever vaccine responses in identical twins.

Sequenced sample: CD8+ T cells sorted from blood. The receptors here all came from a woman under 30 in good health.

This chain links TRBV6-1 with TRBJ2-3; D gene unclear. CDR3 length: 15 amino acids. The germline V gene encodes CDR1 MNHNS and CDR2 SASEGT. V was clipped by 2 bases and J by 0 bases, with 9 bases between them. The CDR3 sequence is CASSENVGSTDTQYF. The CDR3 DNA sequence: TGTGCCAGCAGTGAAAACGTCGGTAGCACAGATACGCAGTATTTT.

This clonotype was detected only a few times. The CDR3 region is CASKPGGVAADTQYF. The CDR3, as DNA: TGTGCCAGCAAACCGGGGGGGGTTGCTGCGGATACGCAGTATTTT. The rearrangement joins TRBV9 to TRBJ2-3, with TRBD2 matching 8 bases. CDR3 size: 15 residues. Germline values: CDR1 SGDLS, CDR2 YYNGEE. J gave up 6 bases and V 6 bases, and 12 bases lay outside the gene matches.

V and J are TRBV11-1 and TRBJ1-1, with D unclear. The CDR3 is made up of 15 amino acids. V was clipped by 5 bases and J by 2 bases, with 15 bases between them. Germline CDR1 and CDR2: SGHAT and FQDESV (reference sequence). DNA of the CDR3: TGTGCCAGCAGCGGATTCACCTATTCCAACACTGAAGCTTTCTTT. Translating it yields CASSGFTYSNTEAFF.

The J gene is TRBJ2-3, the V gene TRBV6-1; D may be TRBD2 (7 bases). From germline, CDR1 is MNHNS and CDR2 SASEGT. The CDR3 is 14 residues long. Trimming removed 5 bases at V and 6 bases at J, with 15 bases between. CDR3 sequence reads: CASSLGGGRDTQYF. The CDR3 region has the DNA TGTGCCAGCAGTCTGGGAGGGGGTCGGGATACGCAGTATTTT.

This clonotype was seen ten or more times. The gene calls are TRBV7-9 and TRBJ2-5, with TRBD2 matching 9 bases. The CDR3 totals 14 residues. J was trimmed by 5 bases and V by 5 bases; bases with no gene match: 6. Germline CDR1 is SEHNR and CDR2 is FQNEAQ (reference sequence). This CDR3 is CASSTGTSRETQYF. The CDR3 DNA sequence: TGTGCCAGCAGCACCGGGACTAGCAGGGAGACCCAGTACTTC. Full variable domain (remainder filled in from reference TRBV7-9 and TRBJ2-5): DTGVSQNPRHKITKRGQNVTFRCDPISEHNRLYWYRQTLGQGPEFLTYFQNEAQLEKSRLLSDRFSAERPKGSFSTLEIQRTEQGDSAMYLCASSTGTSRETQYFGPGTRLLVL.

The J gene is TRBJ1-2, the V gene TRBV10-3; a possible D gene is TRBD1 (5 bases). The CDR3 covers 18 residues. The germline V gene encodes CDR1 ENHRY and CDR2 SYGVKD. Trimming took off 3 bases at V and 0 bases at J, with 20 bases between the two ends. The CDR3 reads CAISEPSLDSPTNYGYTF. The CDR3 DNA reads as TGTGCCATCAGTGAACCATCCCTTGACAGCCCGACTAACTATGGCTACACCTTC.

This chain connects TRBV4-2 to TRBJ2-1; D perhaps matches TRBD2 (6 bases). CDR1 and CDR2 (germline): LGHNA, YNFKEQ. The CDR3 extends over 15 amino acids. V dropped 6 bases and J dropped 0 bases, with 12 bases sitting between them. In DNA form, the CDR3 reads TGTGCCAGCAGAGGGGACTTTATCTCCTACAATGAGCAGTTCTTC. It codes for CASRGDFISYNEQFF.

The chain carries TRBV4-1 and TRBJ2-7; the match to TRBD1 covers 7 bases. Trimming took 4 bases from V and 2 from J; bases not matched to a gene: 8. The germline CDR1 and CDR2 sequences are MGHRA and YSYEKL. This CDR3 comprises 15 residues. The CDR3 bases are TGCGCCAGCAGCCTTCAAGACAGGGCTACCTACGAGCAGTACTTC. This codes for CASSLQDRATYEQYF.

This clonotype was counted ten times or more. The rearrangement joins TRBV4-1 to TRBJ2-7, with 7 nucleotides matching TRBD2. The V and J ends lost 3 bases and 2 bases, in that order; junction bases with no gene match: 4. CDR3 length equals 14 residues. Germline CDR1 and CDR2: MGHRA and YSYEKL. The CDR3 sequence is CASSQASGTYEQYF. CDR3 coding DNA: TGCGCCAGCAGCCAGGCTAGCGGAACCTACGAGCAGTACTTC.

This chain connects TRBV7-6 to TRBJ2-7; tentative D call: TRBD2 (5 bases). With 5 bases removed from V and 4 bases from J, the gap between germline ends came to 12 bases. The CDR3 runs to 13 residues. CDR1 and CDR2 (germline): SGHVS, FNYEAQ. The DNA for the CDR3 is TGTGCCAGCAGCACAGAGGGAGCGTACGAGCAGTACTTC. Protein product: CASSTEGAYEQYF.

This clonotype showed up many times. V and J are TRBV12-3 or TRBV12-4 and TRBJ1-1; D remains unclear. This CDR3 is built from 12 residues. Trimming took 6 bases from V and 1 from J, leaving 6 bases between them. As DNA, the CDR3 is TGTGCCAGCAGCTGGGGGAACACTGAAGCTTTCTTT. Translated: CASSWGNTEAFF.

This chain connects TRBV11-2 to TRBJ2-7; 10 bases agree with TRBD2. This CDR3 is 15 amino acids long. Trimming removed 0 bases from V and 1 base from J; junction bases left unmatched: 0. CDR1 and CDR2 (germline): SGHAT, FQNNGV. CDR3 in amino acids: CASSLELAGSYEQYV. In DNA form, the CDR3 reads TGTGCCAGCAGCTTAGAACTAGCGGGGTCCTACGAGCAGTACGTC.

V usage is TRBV11-2 and J usage is TRBJ2-5; D is ambiguous. The CDR3 has 15 residues. Germline assignment: CDR1 SGHAT and CDR2 FQNNGV. V was cut by 0 bases and J by 0 bases, with 8 bases left in between. The CDR3 loop reads CASSLEVGYQETQYF. As DNA, the CDR3 is TGTGCCAGCAGCTTAGAGGTCGGATACCAAGAGACCCAGTACTTC.

This clonotype has only a few counts. J is TRBJ1-2 and V is TRBV4-1, with D perhaps matching TRBD1 (6 bases). This CDR3 has 14 amino acids. Looked up from germline, CDR1 is MGHRA and CDR2 is YSYEKL. V shed 4 bases and J shed 4 bases, with 13 bases lying between them. The CDR3 protein is CASSRKQGFYGYTF. CDR3 DNA: TGCGCCAGCAGCCGGAAGCAGGGGTTCTATGGCTACACCTTC.

The chain has TRBV9 and TRBJ2-7, with D possibly being TRBD2 (7 bases). Trimming pared 2 bases from V and 5 bases from J, leaving 14 bases between. The CDR3 is 14 amino acids. CDR1 is SGDLS and CDR2 is YYNGEE in the germline V gene. The CDR3 DNA reads as TGTGCCAGCAGCGTGGCGGGGGCGGGTGACGAGCAGTACTTC. This translates into CASSVAGAGDEQYF.

There are many counts of this clonotype. The chain combines TRBV5-6 with TRBJ2-7; a weak D match, TRBD1 (6 bases). From germline, CDR1 is SGHDT and CDR2 YYEEEE. This CDR3 spans 15 amino acids. Trimming removed 0 bases at V and 0 bases at J, with 10 bases between. The CDR3 region has the DNA TGTGCCAGCAGCTTGGGGGGGCTGGACTCCTACGAGCAGTACTTC. It codes for CASSLGGLDSYEQYF. The full variable domain, rest sourced from reference TRBV5-6 and TRBJ2-7, is DAGVTQSPTHLIKTRGQQVTLRCSPKSGHDTVSWYQQALGQGPQFIFQYYEEEERQRGNFPDRFSGHQFPNYSSELNVNALLLGDSALYLCASSLGGLDSYEQYFGPGTRLTVT.

This clonotype turned up a few times. This chain connects TRBV28 to TRBJ2-2; the D gene is possibly TRBD2 (6 bases). The CDR3 spans 16 residues. In germline, CDR1 is MDHEN, CDR2 SYDVKM. V was trimmed by 2 bases and J by 1 base, leaving 11 bases between them. CDR3 nucleotides: TGTGCCAGCAGTTTAGGATTCGGGGGGAACACCGGGGAGCTGTTTTTT. Translated, it gives CASSLGFGGNTGELFF.

This clonotype has a handful of counts. The chain is built from TRBV2 and TRBJ2-1; D may match TRBD1 or TRBD2 (5 bases each). Germline lookup yields CDR1 SNHLY and CDR2 FYNNEI. V was pared by 3 bases and J by 5 bases, with 14 bases between. The CDR3 has 15 residues. As DNA, the CDR3 is TGTGCCAGCAGTGACCGGGACGGAATCAACAATGAGCAGTTCTTC. Translated: CASSDRDGINNEQFF.

In nucleotides, the CDR3 is TGTGCCAGCAGTGAAGCAATCGGCCAGGATGAGCAGTTCTTC. Its translation is CASSEAIGQDEQFF. V is TRBV6-1 and J is TRBJ2-1; D not certain. The V end was cut by 0 bases, the J end by 8 bases, with 11 bases between. In germline, CDR1 is MNHNS, CDR2 SASEGT. The CDR3 is 14 residues long.

This clonotype occurred once. This chain links TRBV13 with TRBJ2-5, with 11 bases lining up with TRBD2. J lost 2 bases, V lost 0 bases, and 5 bases had no gene match. The germline gives CDR1 PRHDT, CDR2 FYEKMQ (reference sequence). The CDR3 is made up of 17 amino acids. CDR3 DNA: TGTGCCAGCAGCTTAGGGACTAGCGGGGACCATCAAGAGACCCAGTACTTC. Translated, it gives CASSLGTSGDHQETQYF.

The chain employs TRBV6-2 or TRBV6-3 and TRBJ1-5; no definite D call. The V gene's germline CDR1 is MNHEY and CDR2 SVGEGT. V dropped 4 bases and J dropped 12 bases, with 10 bases sitting between them. There are 11 residues in the CDR3. The CDR3 spells CASSSGSFQHF. The CDR3 DNA follows: TGTGCCAGCAGTTCCGGATCGTTCCAGCATTTT.